This is a list of T cell receptor beta chains from one sample in a study of blood T cells in healthy people across ages. In TCRdb, the 5' RACE reads were re-called with MiXCR into one record per CDR3 protein. The table has over a million distinct CDR3 sequences, 35% to 45% seen once. What was sequenced was blood. Source of these receptors: a woman aged 18-35 years in good health. Both conserved end residues are part of each CDR3. A D gene is named only where the DNA matches it firmly. Some rows mark clone size as missing; the rest say once, few, many or name a class of expanded clone.

>17|TRBV6-2/TRBV6-3|NA|NA|TRBJ2-7
CASSYERGTVSYNEQYF
TGTGCCAGCAGTTACGAGCGGGGGACAGTCTCCTACAATGAGCAGTACTTC
>15|TRBV7-2|NA|NA|TRBJ1-2
CASSLVRDTNYGYTF
TGTGCCAGCAGCTTGGTCCGGGACACTAACTATGGCTACACCTTC
>17|TRBV11-2|TRBD2|NA|TRBJ2-1
CASSFGLAGGLYNEQFF
TGTGCCAGCAGCTTCGGACTAGCGGGAGGGCTCTACAATGAGCAGTTCTTC
>15|TRBV27|TRBD2|NA|TRBJ2-1
CASSLLSSGGNEQFF
TGTGCCAGCAGTTTATTGTCTAGCGGGGGAAATGAGCAGTTCTTC
>15|TRBV20-1|TRBD2|NA|TRBJ2-7
CSATNPGLAGTWQYF
TGCAGTGCTACAAATCCGGGACTAGCGGGAACATGGCAGTACTTC
>14|TRBV29-1|NA|NA|TRBJ2-7
CSVVINGISYEQYF
TGCAGCGTTGTTATTAACGGAATCTCCTACGAGCAGTACTTC
>12|TRBV5-5|NA|few|TRBJ2-1
CASSFSGTEQFF
TGTGCCAGCAGCTTTAGTGGGACCGAGCAGTTCTTC
>11|TRBV29-1|TRBD1|NA|TRBJ1-2
CSAPDRDGYTF
TGCAGCGCCCCCGACAGGGATGGCTACACCTTC
>17|TRBV7-6|NA|many|TRBJ1-3
CASSLALLPLGGNTIYF
TGTGCCAGCAGCTTAGCCCTTCTCCCGTTGGGAGGAAACACCATATATTTT
>15|TRBV28|TRBD1|NA|TRBJ2-7
CASSPSPTGGHEQYF
TGTGCCAGCAGTCCCTCTCCGACAGGGGGCCACGAGCAGTACTTC
>16|TRBV2|TRBD2|NA|TRBJ2-3
CASSGSLRGNTDTQYF
TGTGCCAGCAGTGGCTCGTTGCGGGGGAACACAGATACGCAGTATTTT
>14|TRBV6-1|TRBD1|NA|TRBJ2-1
CASSVAGGIDEQFF
TGTGCCAGCAGTGTTGCAGGGGGCATCGATGAGCAGTTCTTC
>13|TRBV6-5|TRBD2|NA|TRBJ2-1
CAGKRDSYNEQFF
TGTGCCGGCAAGCGGGACTCCTACAATGAGCAGTTCTTC
>14|TRBV5-1|NA|NA|TRBJ1-1
CASSFGGGETEAFF
TGCGCCAGCAGCTTCGGGGGGGGTGAGACTGAAGCTTTCTTT
>12|TRBV20-1|NA|NA|TRBJ1-5
CSASNTAHPQHF
TGCAGTGCTAGTAACACCGCCCACCCCCAGCATTTT
>14|TRBV4-1|NA|NA|TRBJ2-3
CASSRGQPKDTQYF
TGCGCCAGCAGCCGCGGACAGCCAAAAGATACGCAGTATTTT
>13|TRBV20-1|TRBD1|NA|TRBJ1-2
CSAMDRVGYGYTF
TGCAGTGCCATGGACAGGGTGGGGTATGGCTACACCTTC
>12|TRBV6-1|NA|NA|TRBJ2-1
CASSERLLISFF
TGTGCCAGCAGTGAAAGGCTGCTCATATCGTTCTTC
>15|TRBV6-1|NA|NA|TRBJ2-1
CASRPMGLLYNEQFF
TGTGCCAGCAGACCTATGGGGTTGTTATACAATGAGCAGTTCTTC
>16|TRBV11-3|TRBD2|NA|TRBJ2-5
CASSLSGLAGVHEQYF
TGTGCCAGCAGCTTATCGGGACTAGCGGGAGTCCATGAGCAGTACTTC
>13|TRBV11-3|NA|few|TRBJ2-7
CASSLARGWEQYF
TGTGCCAGCAGCTTAGCCCGGGGATGGGAGCAGTACTTC
>17|TRBV12-2|NA|NA|TRBJ1-2
CASRLAPGTNLNYGYTF
TGTGCAAGTCGCTTAGCACCCGGGACAAATCTTAACTATGGCTACACCTTC
>17|TRBV20-1|TRBD1|NA|TRBJ2-3
CSARARDRGLFFDTQYF
TGCAGTGCTAGAGCCCGGGACAGGGGTCTTTTCTTCGATACGCAGTATTTT
>16|TRBV10-3|TRBD1|few|TRBJ1-2
CAISVLPRGSEDGYTF
TGTGCCATCAGTGTACTACCCAGGGGGTCCGAGGATGGCTACACCTTC
>13|TRBV20-1|NA|few|TRBJ2-7
CRATSSQSYEQYF
TGCAGGGCCACTAGCAGCCAATCCTACGAGCAGTACTTC
>14|TRBV27|NA|few|TRBJ2-7
CASSFEANSYEQYF
TGTGCCAGCAGTTTTGAGGCGAACTCCTACGAGCAGTACTTC
>14|TRBV5-1|TRBD1|once|TRBJ2-1
CASSSGQGACEQFF
TGCGCCAGCAGCTCGGGACAGGGGGCTTGTGAGCAGTTCTTC
>15|TRBV7-2|TRBD1|few|TRBJ2-3
CASSLGHRGADTQYF
TGTGCCAGCAGCTTGGGCCACAGGGGCGCAGATACGCAGTATTTT
>14|TRBV20-1|TRBD2|NA|TRBJ2-7
CSARSGRAAFEQYF
TGCAGTGCTCGAAGCGGGAGGGCCGCTTTCGAGCAGTACTTC
>17|TRBV29-1|TRBD2|few|TRBJ2-1
CSVVIPAGVRTYNEQFF
TGCAGCGTTGTGATTCCGGCGGGAGTTCGGACCTACAATGAGCAGTTCTTC
>18|TRBV6-1|NA|NA|TRBJ2-1
CASRDPGRPISSYNEQFF
TGTGCCAGCAGAGATCCGGGACGCCCAATTAGCTCCTACAATGAGCAGTTCTTC
>14|TRBV10-3|TRBD1|few|TRBJ1-5
CAISPTGGSFPQHF
TGTGCCATCAGCCCCACAGGGGGCTCTTTTCCCCAGCATTTT
>11|TRBV30|NA|NA|TRBJ2-3
CAGSRTDTQYF
TGTGCCGGGAGTAGAACAGATACGCAGTATTTT
>15|TRBV6-5|NA|few|TRBJ2-1
CASSYESRSYNEQFF
TGTGCCAGCAGTTATGAATCGAGGTCCTACAATGAGCAGTTCTTC
>12|TRBV29-1|TRBD1|NA|TRBJ2-4
CSANRGPGIQYF
TGCAGCGCCAACAGGGGGCCCGGCATTCAGTACTTC
>13|TRBV4-1|NA|many|TRBJ2-3
CASSHGDTDTQYF
TGCGCCAGCAGCCACGGGGACACAGATACGCAGTATTTT
>15|TRBV20-1|NA|NA|TRBJ2-1
CSARGQESSYNEQFF
TGCAGTGCTAGAGGGCAGGAAAGCTCCTACAATGAGCAGTTCTTC
>12|TRBV6-5|NA|NA|TRBJ1-1
CASSYSNRVAFF
TGTGCCAGCAGTTACTCGAACAGGGTAGCTTTCTTT
>12|TRBV29-1|NA|NA|TRBJ2-1
CSVEDLEETQFF
TGCAGCGTTGAAGATTTAGAGGAGACCCAGTTCTTC
>15|TRBV24-1|TRBD2|NA|TRBJ2-2
CATSEVAGVTGELFF
TGTGCCACCAGCGAGGTGGCGGGAGTAACCGGGGAGCTGTTTTTT
>17|TRBV28|TRBD2|NA|TRBJ2-3
CASSLLQEAGNTDTQYF
TGTGCCAGCAGTTTACTGCAGGAAGCGGGAAACACAGATACGCAGTATTTT
>17|TRBV6-2/TRBV6-3|NA|NA|TRBJ1-1
CASSYSSSRDLNTEAFF
TGTGCCAGCAGTTACTCTTCGAGTAGGGACCTTAACACTGAAGCTTTCTTT
>14|TRBV6-1|TRBD1|NA|TRBJ1-2
CASSEEGTVGGYTF
TGTGCCAGCAGTGAGGAAGGGACAGTCGGTGGCTACACCTTC
>14|TRBV4-3|NA|NA|TRBJ2-3
CASSSWALGDTQYF
TGCGCCAGCAGCTCATGGGCCTTGGGAGATACGCAGTATTTT
>15|TRBV6-2/TRBV6-3|NA|NA|TRBJ2-3
CASSGGGPLTDTQYF
TGTGCCAGCAGTGGCGGGGGCCCCCTCACAGATACGCAGTATTTT
>14|TRBV3-1|NA|few|TRBJ2-1
CASSQDRVYNEQFF
TGTGCCAGCAGCCAAGACCGGGTATACAATGAGCAGTTCTTC
>13|TRBV20-1|TRBD2|few|TRBJ2-3
CSASGRASDTQYF
TGCAGTGCTAGCGGGAGGGCCTCAGATACGCAGTATTTT
>14|TRBV19|TRBD1|few|TRBJ2-7
CASSMGQGIHEQYF
TGTGCCAGTAGTATGGGACAGGGCATCCACGAGCAGTACTTC
>15|TRBV7-9|NA|few|TRBJ2-1
CASSPQASAYNEQFF
TGTGCCAGCAGCCCCCAAGCAAGCGCCTACAATGAGCAGTTCTTC
>16|TRBV7-8|NA|few|TRBJ2-6
CASSQTNRHGANVLTF
TGTGCCAGCAGCCAGACTAACAGACATGGGGCCAACGTCCTGACTTTC
>13|TRBV15|NA|many|TRBJ2-5
CATSRIGQETQYF
TGTGCCACCAGCCGCATCGGCCAAGAGACCCAGTACTTC
>14|TRBV27|TRBD1|NA|TRBJ1-1
CASSPWTGETEAFF
TGTGCCAGCAGTCCTTGGACAGGGGAGACTGAAGCTTTCTTT
>17|TRBV4-2|TRBD2|once|TRBJ2-5
CASSLGLAGVDYNEQYF
TGTGCCAGCAGCCTCGGACTAGCGGGAGTTGACTACAATGAGCAGTACTTC
>13|TRBV7-2|NA|NA|TRBJ1-1
CASRASMNTEAFF
TGTGCCAGCAGGGCAAGCATGAACACTGAAGCTTTCTTT
>14|TRBV20-1|TRBD2|NA|TRBJ2-4
CSATSGSRENIQYF
TGCAGTGCTACTAGCGGGAGTCGGGAAAACATTCAGTACTTC